This T cell receptor (beta chain) was retrieved from a study of T cells in Graves' hyperthyroidism and ophthalmopathy. Remarks on this clonotype: Its antigen is not known.

Germline V gives CDR1 KGHSH, CDR2 LQKENI. The CDR3 sequence is 16 residues long. V shed 3 bases, J shed 2 bases, and the junction held 6 bases outside the gene matches. Criteria for exclusion of patients were uncontrolled infection, other autoimmune disease, pregnancy or lactation. PBMCs were obtained from over 8.5 ml fresh peripheral blood. Whole-study findings and limits: Most expanded thyroid clonotypes above 0.001 also appeared in blood.

Regions amplified from RNA transcripts were the TCR beta CDR3 regions. The study used the HTBI primer set for a first-round RT-PCR of the TCR CDR3. In TCRdb, the multiplex PCR reads were re-called with MiXCR into one record per CDR3 protein. The table records about 410,000 distinct CDR3 sequences, around 15% of them present only once. Source material: blood. This clonotype was obtained from a man aged 18 to 30 with Graves' ophthalmopathy. J is TRBJ2-7 and V is TRBV18; 11 positions agree with TRBD2. The CDR3 loop is CASSPSSLAGAYEQYF. As DNA, the CDR3 is TGTGCCAGCTCACCCTCGTCACTAGCGGGAGCCTACGAGCAGTACTTC. The full variable domain, completed using reference TRBV18 and TRBJ2-7, is NAGVMQNPRHLVRRRGQEARLRCSPMKGHSHVYWYRQLPEEGLKFMVYLQKENIIDESGMPKERFSAEFPKEGPSILRIQQVVRGDSAAYFCASSPSSLAGAYEQYFGPGTRLTVT.